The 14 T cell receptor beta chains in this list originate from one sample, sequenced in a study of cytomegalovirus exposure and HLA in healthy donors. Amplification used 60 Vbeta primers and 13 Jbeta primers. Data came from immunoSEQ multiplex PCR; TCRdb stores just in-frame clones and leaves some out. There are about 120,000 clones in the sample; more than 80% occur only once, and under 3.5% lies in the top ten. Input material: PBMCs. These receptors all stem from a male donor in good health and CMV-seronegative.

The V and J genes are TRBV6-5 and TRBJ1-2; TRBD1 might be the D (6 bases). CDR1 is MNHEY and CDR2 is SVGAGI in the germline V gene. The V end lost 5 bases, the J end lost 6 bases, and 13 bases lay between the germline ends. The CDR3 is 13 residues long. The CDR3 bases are TGTGCCAGCAGTATCACAGGGAGCGATGGCTACACCTTC. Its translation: CASSITGSDGYTF.

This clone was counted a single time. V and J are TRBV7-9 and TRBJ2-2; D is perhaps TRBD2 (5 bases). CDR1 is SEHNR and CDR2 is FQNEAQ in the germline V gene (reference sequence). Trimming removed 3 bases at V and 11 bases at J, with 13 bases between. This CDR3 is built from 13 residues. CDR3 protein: CASSLVSLAELFF. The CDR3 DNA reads TGTGCCAGCAGCTTGGTCAGCCTAGCTGAGCTGTTTTTT. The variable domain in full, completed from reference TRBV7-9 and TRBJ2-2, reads DTGVSQNPRHKITKRGQNVTFRCDPISEHNRLYWYRQTLGQGPEFLTYFQNEAQLEKSRLLSDRFSAERPKGSFSTLEIQRTEQGDSAMYLCASSLVSLAELFFGEGSRLTVL.

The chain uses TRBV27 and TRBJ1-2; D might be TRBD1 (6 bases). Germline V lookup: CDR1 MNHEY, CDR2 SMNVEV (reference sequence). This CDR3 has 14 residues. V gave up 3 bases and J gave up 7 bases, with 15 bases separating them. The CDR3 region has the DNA TGTGCCAGCAGTTTTTTCAGGGGTGGGGGTGGCTACACCTTC. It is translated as CASSFFRGGGGYTF.

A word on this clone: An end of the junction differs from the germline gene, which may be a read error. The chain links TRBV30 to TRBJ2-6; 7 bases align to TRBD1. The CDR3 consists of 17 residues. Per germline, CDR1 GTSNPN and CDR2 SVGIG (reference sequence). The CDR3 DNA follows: TGTGCCTGGACCCCGACAGGGTTACTTTCTGGGGCCAACGGCCTGACTTTC. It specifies CAWTPTGLLSGANGLTF.

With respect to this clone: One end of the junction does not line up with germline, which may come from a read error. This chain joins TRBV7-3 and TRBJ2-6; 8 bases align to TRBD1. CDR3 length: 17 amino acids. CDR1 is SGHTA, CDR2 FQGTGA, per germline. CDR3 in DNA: TGTGCCAGCAGCTTAAGGACAGGGATCTCTGGGGCCAACGGCCTGACTTTC. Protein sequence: CASSLRTGISGANGLTF.

The CDR3 sequence is CASSPRSAGVGTDTQYF. The DNA of the CDR3 is TGTGCCAGCTCACCACGTTCCGCGGGAGTAGGCACAGATACGCAGTATTTT. V is TRBV18 and J is TRBJ2-3, with TRBD2 identical over 7 bases. Trimming at V came to 1 base and at J to 1 base, leaving 8 bases not matched to a gene. The CDR3 consists of 17 residues. Per the germline V gene, CDR1 is KGHSH and CDR2 is LQKENI.

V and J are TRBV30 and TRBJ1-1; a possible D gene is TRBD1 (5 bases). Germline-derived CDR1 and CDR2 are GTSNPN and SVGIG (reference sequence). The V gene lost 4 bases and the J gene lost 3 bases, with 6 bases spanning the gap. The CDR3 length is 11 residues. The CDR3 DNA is TGTGCCTGGACCAGGGACACTGAAGCTTTCTTT. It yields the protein CAWTRDTEAFF.

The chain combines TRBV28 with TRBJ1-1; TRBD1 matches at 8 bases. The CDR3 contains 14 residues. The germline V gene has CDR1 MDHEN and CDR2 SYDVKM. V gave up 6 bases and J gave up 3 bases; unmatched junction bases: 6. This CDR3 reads CASRMTGVDTEAFF. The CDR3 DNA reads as TGTGCCAGCAGAATGACAGGGGTCGACACTGAAGCTTTCTTT.

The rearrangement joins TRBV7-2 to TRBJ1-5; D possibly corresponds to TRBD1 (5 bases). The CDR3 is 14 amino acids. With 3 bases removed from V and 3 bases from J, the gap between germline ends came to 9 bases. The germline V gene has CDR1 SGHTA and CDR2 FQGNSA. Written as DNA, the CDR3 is TGTGCCAGCAGCTTGGGGCTGGCCAATCAGCCCCAGCATTTT. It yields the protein CASSLGLANQPQHF.

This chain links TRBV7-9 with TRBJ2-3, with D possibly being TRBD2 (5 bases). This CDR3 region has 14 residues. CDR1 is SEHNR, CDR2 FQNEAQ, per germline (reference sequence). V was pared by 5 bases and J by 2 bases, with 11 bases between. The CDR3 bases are TGTGCCAGCAGCCTAGGACTCGTCACAGATACGCAGTATTTT. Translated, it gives CASSLGLVTDTQYF.

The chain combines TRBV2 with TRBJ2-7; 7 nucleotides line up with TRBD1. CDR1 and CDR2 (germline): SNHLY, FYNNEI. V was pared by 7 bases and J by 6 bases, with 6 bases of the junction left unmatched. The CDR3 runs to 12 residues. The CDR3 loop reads CASMETGFEQYF. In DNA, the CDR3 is TGTGCCAGCATGGAGACAGGGTTCGAGCAGTACTTC.

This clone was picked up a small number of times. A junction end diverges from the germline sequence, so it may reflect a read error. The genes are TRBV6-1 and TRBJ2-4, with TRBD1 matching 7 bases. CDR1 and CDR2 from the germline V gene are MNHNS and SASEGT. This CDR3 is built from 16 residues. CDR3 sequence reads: CASSDDRAQRGNSQYF. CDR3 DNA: TGTGCCAGCAGTGACGACAGGGCCCAACGGGGCAACAGTCAGTACTTC.

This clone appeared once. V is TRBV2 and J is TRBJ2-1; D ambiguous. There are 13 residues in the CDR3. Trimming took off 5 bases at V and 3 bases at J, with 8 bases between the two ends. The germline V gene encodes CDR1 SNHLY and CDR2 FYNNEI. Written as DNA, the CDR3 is TGTGCCAGCAGTCAGGCCAACTACAATGAGCAGTTCTTC. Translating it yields CASSQANYNEQFF.

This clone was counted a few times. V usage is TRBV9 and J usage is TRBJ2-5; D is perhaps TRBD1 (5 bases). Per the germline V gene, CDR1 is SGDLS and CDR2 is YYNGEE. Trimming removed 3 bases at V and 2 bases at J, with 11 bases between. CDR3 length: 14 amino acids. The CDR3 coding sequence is TGTGCCAGCAGCGAGGGGTGGATGCAAGAGACCCAGTACTTC. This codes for CASSEGWMQETQYF.